This paragraph reports one T cell receptor beta chain. This entry belongs to a study of blood T cell repertoires in COVID-19. Study at large: The study drew acute and convalescent COVID-19 samples from the United States, Italy and Spain. PBMCs, B-cell-depleted T cells, or T cells were the source of the cDNA or gDNA that made up the material.

This CDR3 spans 15 amino acids. CDR1 and CDR2 (germline): SGHRS, YFSETQ. J lost 3 bases, V lost 0 bases, and 6 bases had no gene match. Original processing methods: From reference gene primer amplification, estimates of nucleated cell counts were derived. TCRdb's copy holds only in-frame clones and misses some; the assay was immunoSEQ multiplex PCR. V, J and clone size were drawn from that table, and D and trimming were deduced from the DNA. The sample consists of approximately 290,000 clones, about 88% of them appearing once. Sequenced: peripheral blood. The source is a woman aged 60-70 years with acute or convalescent COVID-19. The genes are TRBV5-1 and TRBJ2-7; 7 positions agree with TRBD1. CDR3: CASSLGGTDFYEQYF. The CDR3 DNA reads TGCGCCAGCAGCTTGGGGGGGACAGACTTCTACGAGCAGTACTTC.